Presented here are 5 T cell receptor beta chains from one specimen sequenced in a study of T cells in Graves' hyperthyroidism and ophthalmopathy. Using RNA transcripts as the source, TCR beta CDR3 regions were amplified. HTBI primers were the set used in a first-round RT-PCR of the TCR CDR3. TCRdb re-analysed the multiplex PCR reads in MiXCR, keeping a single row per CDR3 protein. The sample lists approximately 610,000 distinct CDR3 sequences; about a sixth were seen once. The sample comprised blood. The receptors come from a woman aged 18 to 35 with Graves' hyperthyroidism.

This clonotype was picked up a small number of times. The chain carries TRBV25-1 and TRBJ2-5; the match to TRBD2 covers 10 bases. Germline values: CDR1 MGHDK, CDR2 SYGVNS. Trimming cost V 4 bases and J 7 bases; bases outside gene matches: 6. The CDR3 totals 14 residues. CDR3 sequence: CASSASRTSGTQYF. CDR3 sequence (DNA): TGTGCCAGCAGTGCATCCCGGACTAGCGGGACCCAGTACTTC.

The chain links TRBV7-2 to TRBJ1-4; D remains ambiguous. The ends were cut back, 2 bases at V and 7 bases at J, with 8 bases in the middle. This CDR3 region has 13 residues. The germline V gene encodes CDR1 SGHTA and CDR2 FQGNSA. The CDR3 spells CASSLMISEKLFF. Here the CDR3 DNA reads TGTGCCAGCAGCTTAATGATAAGTGAAAAACTGTTTTTT.

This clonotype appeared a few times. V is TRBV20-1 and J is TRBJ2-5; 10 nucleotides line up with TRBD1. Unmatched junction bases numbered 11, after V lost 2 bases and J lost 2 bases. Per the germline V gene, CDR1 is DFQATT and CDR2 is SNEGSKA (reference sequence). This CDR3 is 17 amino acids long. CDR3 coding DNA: TGCAGTGCTAGAAACCCCTCCGGACAGGGGGTACAAGAGACCCAGTACTTC. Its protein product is CSARNPSGQGVQETQYF.

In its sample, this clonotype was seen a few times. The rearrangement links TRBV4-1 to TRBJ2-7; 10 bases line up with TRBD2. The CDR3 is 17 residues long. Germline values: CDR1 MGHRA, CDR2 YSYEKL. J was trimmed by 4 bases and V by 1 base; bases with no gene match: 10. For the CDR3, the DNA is TGCGCCAGCAGCCAAGGAAGAGCGGGAGGGTCCCTATACGAGCAGTACTTC. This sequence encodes CASSQGRAGGSLYEQYF.

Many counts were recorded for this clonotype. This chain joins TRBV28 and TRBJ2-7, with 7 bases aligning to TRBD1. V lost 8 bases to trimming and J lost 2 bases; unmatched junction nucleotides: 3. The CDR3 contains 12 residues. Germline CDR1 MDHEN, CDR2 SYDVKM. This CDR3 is CASLTGTYEQYF. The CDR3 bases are TGTGCCAGCTTGACAGGGACCTACGAGCAGTACTTC. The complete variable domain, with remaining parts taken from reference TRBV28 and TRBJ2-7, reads DVKVTQSSRYLVKRTGEKVFLECVQDMDHENMFWYRQDPGLGLRLIYFSYDVKMKEKGDIPEGYSVSREKKERFSLILESASTNQTSMYLCASLTGTYEQYFGPGTRLTVT.